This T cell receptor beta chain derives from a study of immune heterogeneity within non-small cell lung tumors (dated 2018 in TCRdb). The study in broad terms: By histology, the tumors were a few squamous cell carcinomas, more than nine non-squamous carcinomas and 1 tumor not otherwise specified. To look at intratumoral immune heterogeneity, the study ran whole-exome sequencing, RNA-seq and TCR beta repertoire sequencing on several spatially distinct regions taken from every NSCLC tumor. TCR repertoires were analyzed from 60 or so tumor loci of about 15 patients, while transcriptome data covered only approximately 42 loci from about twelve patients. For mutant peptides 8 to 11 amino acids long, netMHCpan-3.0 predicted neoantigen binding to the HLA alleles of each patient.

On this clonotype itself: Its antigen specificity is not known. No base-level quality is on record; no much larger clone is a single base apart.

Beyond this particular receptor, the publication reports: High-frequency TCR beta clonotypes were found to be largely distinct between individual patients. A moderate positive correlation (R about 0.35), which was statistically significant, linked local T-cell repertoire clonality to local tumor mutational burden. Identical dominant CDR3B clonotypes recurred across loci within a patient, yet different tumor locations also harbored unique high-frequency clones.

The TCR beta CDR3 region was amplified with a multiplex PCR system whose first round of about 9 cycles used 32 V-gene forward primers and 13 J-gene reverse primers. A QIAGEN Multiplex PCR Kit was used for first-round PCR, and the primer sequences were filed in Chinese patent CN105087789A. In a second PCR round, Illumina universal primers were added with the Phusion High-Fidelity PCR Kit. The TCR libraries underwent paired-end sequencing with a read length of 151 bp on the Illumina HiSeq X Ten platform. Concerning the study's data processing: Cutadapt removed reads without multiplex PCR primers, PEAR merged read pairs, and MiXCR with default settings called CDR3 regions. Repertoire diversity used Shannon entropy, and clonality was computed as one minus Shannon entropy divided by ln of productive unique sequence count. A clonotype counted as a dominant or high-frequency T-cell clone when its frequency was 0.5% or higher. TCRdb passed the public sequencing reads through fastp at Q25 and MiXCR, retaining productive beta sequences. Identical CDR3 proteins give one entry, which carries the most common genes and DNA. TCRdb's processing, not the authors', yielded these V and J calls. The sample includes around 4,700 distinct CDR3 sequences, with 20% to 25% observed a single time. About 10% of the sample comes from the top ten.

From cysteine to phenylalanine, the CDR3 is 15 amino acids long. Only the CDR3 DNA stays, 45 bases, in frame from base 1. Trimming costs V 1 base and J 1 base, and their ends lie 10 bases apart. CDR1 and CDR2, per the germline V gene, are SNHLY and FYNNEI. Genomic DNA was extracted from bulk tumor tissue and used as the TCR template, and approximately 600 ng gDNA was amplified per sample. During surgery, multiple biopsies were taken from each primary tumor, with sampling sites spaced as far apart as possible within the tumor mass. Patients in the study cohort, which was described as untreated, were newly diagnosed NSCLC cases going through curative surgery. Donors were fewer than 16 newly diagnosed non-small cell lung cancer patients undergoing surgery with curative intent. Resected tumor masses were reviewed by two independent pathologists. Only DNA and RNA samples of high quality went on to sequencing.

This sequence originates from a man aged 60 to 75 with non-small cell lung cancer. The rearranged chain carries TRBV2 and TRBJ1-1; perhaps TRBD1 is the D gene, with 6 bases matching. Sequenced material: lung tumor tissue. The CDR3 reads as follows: CASSEDLGGNTEAFF. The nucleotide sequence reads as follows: TGTGCCAGCAGTGAAGACCTAGGGGGGAACACTGAAGCTTTCTTT.